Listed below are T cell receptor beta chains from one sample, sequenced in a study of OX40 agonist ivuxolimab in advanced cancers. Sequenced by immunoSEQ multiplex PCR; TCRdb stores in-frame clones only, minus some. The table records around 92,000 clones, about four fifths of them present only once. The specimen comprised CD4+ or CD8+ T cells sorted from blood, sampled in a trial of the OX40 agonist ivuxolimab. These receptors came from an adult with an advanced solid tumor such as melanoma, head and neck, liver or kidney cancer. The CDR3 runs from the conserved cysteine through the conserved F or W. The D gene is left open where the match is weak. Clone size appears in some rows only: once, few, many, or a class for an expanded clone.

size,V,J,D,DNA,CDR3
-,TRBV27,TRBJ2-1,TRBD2,TGTGCCAGCAGTTTTCAGCTAGCGGAGTACAATGAGCAGTTCTTC,CASSFQLAEYNEQFF
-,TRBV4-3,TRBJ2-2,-,TGCGCCAGCAGCGAAGAAAGCGACACCGGGGAGCTGTTTTTT,CASSEESDTGELFF
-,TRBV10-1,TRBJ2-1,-,TGCGCCAGCAGTGGGCTGAGGGGGGCCCACAATGAGCAGTTCTTC,CASSGLRGAHNEQFF
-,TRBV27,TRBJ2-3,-,TGTGCCAGCAGTTTGGCGTTGCCCGGAAATACGCAGTATTTT,CASSLALPGNTQYF
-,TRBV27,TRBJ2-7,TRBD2,TGTGCCAGCAGTTGGGGGACTAGCGGCTCCTACGAGCAGTACTTC,CASSWGTSGSYEQYF
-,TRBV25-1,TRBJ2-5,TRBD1,TGTGCCAGCAGGAGGGACAGGGCTGGGGAGACCCAGTACTTC,CASRRDRAGETQYF
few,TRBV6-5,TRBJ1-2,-,TGTGCCAGCAGGGGAGGGGCGGACGCCTATGGCTACACCTTC,CASRGGADAYGYTF
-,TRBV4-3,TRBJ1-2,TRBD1,TGCGCCAGCAGCCGCGGACAGGGTTCCTATGGCTACACCTTC,CASSRGQGSYGYTF
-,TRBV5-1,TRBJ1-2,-,TGCGCCAGCAGCCCGGAGGGGGAGAACTATGGCTACACCTTC,CASSPEGENYGYTF
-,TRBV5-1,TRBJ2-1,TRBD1,TGCGCCAGCAGCTTCGGACAGGGTAGCGATGAGCAGTTCTTC,CASSFGQGSDEQFF
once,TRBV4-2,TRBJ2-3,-,TGTGCCAGCAGCCAAGAGGCAGGAACTGACACAGATACGCAGTATTTT,CASSQEAGTDTDTQYF
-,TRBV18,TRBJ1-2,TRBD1,TGTGCCAGCTCACCGGACAGGGATGGCTACACCTTC,CASSPDRDGYTF
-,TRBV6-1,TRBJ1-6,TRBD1,TGTGCCAGCAGTGAAACGACACTTCAGGGGGCACCCCTCCACTTT,CASSETTLQGAPLHF
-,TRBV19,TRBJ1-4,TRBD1,TGTGCCAGCCGGACAGGGCTTGATAAATCCTCTAATGAAAAACTGTTTTTT,CASRTGLDKSSNEKLFF
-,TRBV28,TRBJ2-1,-,TGTGCCAGCTCCCCTTCGGGGGCCAGTAATAACAATGAGCAGTTCTTC,CASSPSGASNNNEQFF
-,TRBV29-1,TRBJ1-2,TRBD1,TGCAGCGCTCACAGGGGTTCGAACTATGGCTACACCTTC,CSAHRGSNYGYTF
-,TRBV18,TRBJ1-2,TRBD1,TGTGCCAGCTCAGCCGGGACAGGGGGAGGCTACACCTTC,CASSAGTGGGYTF
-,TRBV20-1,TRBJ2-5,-,TGCAGTGACAACAGGCAAGAGACCCAGTACTTC,CSDNRQETQYF
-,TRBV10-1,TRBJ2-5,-,TGCGCCAGCAGTGAGTCGACGGCAGATCAAGAGACCCAGTACTTC,CASSESTADQETQYF
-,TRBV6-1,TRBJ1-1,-,TGTGCCAGCAGAAGTGGCGGCAACACTGAAGCTTTCTTT,CASRSGGNTEAFF
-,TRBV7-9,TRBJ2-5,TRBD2,TGTGCCAGCAGCCGGACTAGCGCGGAGACCCAGTACTTC,CASSRTSAETQYF
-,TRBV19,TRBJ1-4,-,TGTGCCAGTGGGATCGGGCCACCTCTTAATAATGAAAAACTGTTTTTT,CASGIGPPLNNEKLFF
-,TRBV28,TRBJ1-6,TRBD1,TGTGCCAGCAGTTTGAGGGACAGGGGTTATAATTCACCCCTCCACTTT,CASSLRDRGYNSPLHF
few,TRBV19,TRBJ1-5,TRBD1,TGTGCCAGTACCTCCGGACAGGGTGATCAGCCCCAGCATTTT,CASTSGQGDQPQHF
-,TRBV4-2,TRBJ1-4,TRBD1,TGTGCCAGCAGCCAACAGACAGGGATGGCAACTAATGAAAAACTGTTTTTT,CASSQQTGMATNEKLFF
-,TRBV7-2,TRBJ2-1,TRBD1,TGTGCCAGCAGCTCAGCGAGAGGGACAGGAAGCTACAATGAGCAGTTCTTC,CASSSARGTGSYNEQFF
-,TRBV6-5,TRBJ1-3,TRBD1,TGTGCCAGCAGCTCTGGGACAGTAGGAAACACCATATATTTT,CASSSGTVGNTIYF
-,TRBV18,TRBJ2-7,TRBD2,TGTGCCAGCTCACCAGTGGGACTAGCGGGGGGCCTCTCCTACGAGCAGTACTTC,CASSPVGLAGGLSYEQYF
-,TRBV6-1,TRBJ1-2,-,TGTGCCAGCAGTGAAATAGTAGGACAGACATATGGCTACACCTTC,CASSEIVGQTYGYTF
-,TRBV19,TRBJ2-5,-,TGTGCCAGTAGTATAAACAGGGAGCTCGCGGAGACCCAGTACTTC,CASSINRELAETQYF
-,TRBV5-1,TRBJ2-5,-,TGCGCCAGCAGCTTGGGAACAGGGGAGACCCAGTACTTC,CASSLGTGETQYF
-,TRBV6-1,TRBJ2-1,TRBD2,TGTGCCAGCAGTGAAGGCGGGGGAGGCTTCTACAATGAGCAGTTCTTC,CASSEGGGGFYNEQFF
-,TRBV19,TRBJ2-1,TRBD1,TGTGCCAGTAGCAAAGGGGGCATTGAGCAGTTCTTC,CASSKGGIEQFF
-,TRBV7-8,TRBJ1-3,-,TGTGCCAGCAGCTACCCCACAGGGTTGACTGGAAACACCATATATTTT,CASSYPTGLTGNTIYF
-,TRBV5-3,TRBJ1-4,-,TGTGCCAGAAGCCAACTCCGGGGGGGCCAGGCATCGGCTAATGAAAAACTGTTTTTT,CARSQLRGGQASANEKLFF
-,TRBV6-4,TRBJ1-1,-,TGTGCCAGCAGTTACCCGGGGGGGGCCATCACTGAAGCTTTCTTT,CASSYPGGAITEAFF
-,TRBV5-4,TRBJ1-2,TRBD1,TGTGCCAGCAGCCCCGACAGGGTTCTTAGGGGCTACACCTTC,CASSPDRVLRGYTF
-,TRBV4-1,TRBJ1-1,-,TGCGCCAGCAGCCCCCCGGGGGCAGACACTGAAGCTTTCTTT,CASSPPGADTEAFF
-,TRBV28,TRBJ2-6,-,TGTGCCAGCAGCCCTCACTCTGGGGCCAACGTCCTGACTTTC,CASSPHSGANVLTF
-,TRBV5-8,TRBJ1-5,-,TGTGCCAGCAGCTTGGTTTACGGTTATAGCAATCAGCCCCAGCATTTT,CASSLVYGYSNQPQHF
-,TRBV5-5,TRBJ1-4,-,TGTGCCAGCAGCTTGGGCCCCATGGGCCCGGAAAAACTGTTTTTT,CASSLGPMGPEKLFF
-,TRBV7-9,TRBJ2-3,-,TGTGCCAGCAGCTCCTGGGATGCGGGGCGGCGAGATACGCAGTATTTT,CASSSWDAGRRDTQYF
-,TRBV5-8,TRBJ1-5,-,TGTGCCAGCATGATCGTAGGTCAGCCCCAGCATTTT,CASMIVGQPQHF
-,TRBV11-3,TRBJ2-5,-,TGTGCCAGCAGCCCGTTTCGGCCGGGCGGGCACCCTGGAGAGACCCAGTACTTC,CASSPFRPGGHPGETQYF
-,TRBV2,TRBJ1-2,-,TGTGCCAGCCGTTGGGAGCCCTACGACGGCTACACCTTC,CASRWEPYDGYTF
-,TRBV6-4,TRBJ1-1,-,TGTGCCAGCAGTTCGGAGAGGGACACTGAAGCTTTCTTT,CASSSERDTEAFF